This T cell receptor beta chain comes out of a study of human T cells and chemical hapten exposure. Stated time point: patch test 2, 6 weeks after DPC sensitization. Treatment denoted: therapeutic diphenylcyclopropenone sensitization with weekly scalp DPC. V dropped 0 bases and J dropped 4 bases, with 10 bases sitting between them. Germline lookup yields CDR1 LGHNA and CDR2 YNFKEQ. There are 15 residues in the CDR3. MiXCR, applied by TCRdb to the RACE reads, yields one record per CDR3 protein. The data contain about 400,000 distinct CDR3 sequences, about 6.3% of them seen just once; the ten biggest clones take up around 6%. This clonotype was counted only a few times.

The sample here was whole blood, taken in connection with sensitization to the hapten diphenylcyclopropenone (DPC). This clonotype was sampled from a young woman with alopecia areata. Some clones in this sample may be carry-over from other donors' samples. The rearrangement joins TRBV4-2 to TRBJ1-5; no definite D call. The CDR3 protein is CASSQEAGNNQPQHF. DNA of the CDR3: TGTGCCAGCAGCCAAGAGGCCGGAAATAATCAGCCCCAGCATTTT.